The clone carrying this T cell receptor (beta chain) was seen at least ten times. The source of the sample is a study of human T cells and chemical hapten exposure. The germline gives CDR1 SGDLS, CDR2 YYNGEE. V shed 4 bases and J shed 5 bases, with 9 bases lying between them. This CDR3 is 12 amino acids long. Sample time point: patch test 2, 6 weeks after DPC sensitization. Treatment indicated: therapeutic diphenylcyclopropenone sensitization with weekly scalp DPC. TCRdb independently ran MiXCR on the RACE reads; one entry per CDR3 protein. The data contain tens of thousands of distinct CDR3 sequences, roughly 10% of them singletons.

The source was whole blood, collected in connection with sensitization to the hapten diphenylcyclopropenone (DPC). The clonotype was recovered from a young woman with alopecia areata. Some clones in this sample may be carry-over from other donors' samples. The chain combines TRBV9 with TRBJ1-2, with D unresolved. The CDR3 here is CASSSPSYGYTF. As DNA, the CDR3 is TGTGCCAGCAGCTCCCCGAGTTATGGCTACACCTTC.